This T cell receptor beta chain was recovered during a study of cytomegalovirus exposure and HLA in healthy donors (dated by TCRdb to the late 2010s). Regarding the complete study: An earlier analysis of roughly 570 of the donors reported about 280 Gb of sequence data and approximately 120 million unique TCR beta sequences obtained from around 190 million T cells. HLA typing included class I and class II loci at four-digit resolution. On average, around 240,000 unique TCR beta nucleotide sequences were sequenced per donor among several hundred genotyped donors of the cohort, with 15% to 20% of those sequences being non-productive. Besides the first cohort of 666 subjects, a separate validation cohort made up of 95 to 150 different subjects was used. In the later analysis, no new phenotypic data were used to find candidate immune exposures; instead, reliance was placed on TCR beta sequences and their occurrence across donors. High-throughput TCR immunosequencing, statistical association of individual TCRs with disease status, and machine learning were combined to predict cytomegalovirus infection status. A later genetic analysis took genome-wide SNP genotypes for about 55% of the roughly 670 donors and used that subset as a discovery cohort. The number of donors typed differed by locus, with roughly 620-630 for A, B, C, DRB1 and DQB1, about 500 for DQA1, some 570 for DPA1, and around 460 for DPB1. To study patterns of TCR occurrence, a later analysis re-analyzed previously published TCR beta repertoires from several hundred donors and added high-resolution HLA genotyping. The study profiled the T cell repertoires of about 720 subjects by immunosequencing and related them to cytomegalovirus serostatus. Several DR-DQ haplotypes were handled as single units for association and clustering, since linkage in the cohort was strong. An earlier analysis of several hundred of the donors used high-throughput TCR beta sequencing to judge whether each TCR beta V gene segment behaved as functional or pseudogenic. All discovery cohort repertoires had been generated using a single sequencing platform. Donor age, sex, ethnicity and CMV serostatus were compiled alongside the repertoire data. Roughly 300 gigabases of sequencing data and around 88 million unique TCR sequences made up an early release that covered fewer than 650 HLA-typed donors. Of the approximately 370 genotyped donors, roughly 76% were placed in the genetic ancestry cluster associated with self-reported Caucasian donors. The aim of the study was to test whether cataloging public T cell receptors could identify signatures of past pathogen exposure. Summary of the overall study and its limitations: According to the authors, the approach could potentially be generalized to other disease states and immunological phenotypes. Because counts were too low, roughly 17 rarely observed V segments, including chromosome 9 orphons, were left out of the earlier analysis of some 600 of the donors. Linkage disequilibrium might explain the correlated functional status among segregating V segments, but an unknown experimental factor could not be ruled out. In a later genetic analysis, fewer N-insertions in productive TCRs were reported among donors in an Asian-associated ancestry cluster than the roughly 700-donor mean. Presence/absence analyses assumed roughly uniform sequencing depth across donors, an assumption that may not hold. A later analysis found that TCR association rates varied across HLA loci, with DRB1 alleles showing the most associated TCRs and HLA-C alleles the fewest. In this cohort, only TCR beta chains were sequenced, and detectable features were limited by the absence of alpha or paired-chain data. A cluster of highly shared sequence variants was judged likely to be a technical artifact of the sequencing pipeline. In a later analysis, over 15,000 TCR beta sequences were associated with specific HLA alleles at a false discovery rate of 0.05. In both the original and validation cohorts, the classifier was reported to diagnose cytomegalovirus status with high specificity and sensitivity. A few of the identified cytomegalovirus-associated TCR beta chains were confirmed in vitro to be specific for cytomegalovirus antigens. In a later analysis, HLA-associated TCR beta chains showed more clonal expansion and lower generation probabilities than non-associated chains that were equally common. While some public TCRs were present in many individuals, most TCR sequences turned up only very rarely across donors. According to a later analysis, parvovirus B19, influenza, CMV and Epstein-Barr virus appeared linked to several top co-occurrence clusters. A further reported finding was that TCR beta sequences accurately predicted the HLA-A and HLA-B alleles for most subjects in the first cohort. Strong co-occurrence of HLA alleles, especially DR and DQ, made assigning TCR associations to individual alleles difficult. In an earlier analysis of some 500 of the donors, most TCR beta V segments were observed in productive rearrangements about 90% or about 30% of the time, broadly matching IMGT annotations. Because the 87-base-pair reads could not distinguish some IMGT-functional V segments, including TRBV6-2 and TRBV6-3, those segments were excluded. A later genetic analysis associated a missense DCLRE1C variant with V-gene and J-gene trimming of TCR beta chains, and an independent cohort replicated the association. A later analysis found that most CMV-associated TCR beta chains appeared HLA-restricted, with HLA associations seemingly driven largely by CMV exposure. Because HLA typing was missing for some donors at each locus, association tests included only the typed subset. CMV serostatus was the only immune exposure information available for the cohort. The study gave a list of about 160 TCR beta chains associated with cytomegalovirus.

The library was produced with the immunoSEQ multiplex PCR assay. A mixture of 60 forward primers for TCR Vbeta segments and 13 reverse primers for TCR Jbeta segments was used in the multiplex PCR. A multiplex PCR assay on genomic DNA amplified the CDR3 region of rearranged TCR beta genes. On the Illumina HiSeq System, the amplified TCR beta libraries were sequenced as 87-base-pair reads. The source study handled its data this way. In a later analysis, 80 million or so unique TCR beta chains were counted across the roughly 700 repertoires, and roughly 11 million of these chains were shared by at least two donors. Raw reads were error-corrected and collapsed into unique sequences by a nearest-neighbor algorithm in which closely related sequences were merged to remove PCR and sequencing errors. Alignment of CDR3 sequences to IMGT reference sequences was used to assign V, D and J gene segments. Each retained sequence needed at least a six-nucleotide match to both a V gene segment and a J gene segment. A rearrangement was called productive if the CDR3 had no stop codons and remained in frame with V and J, and every other rearrangement was called non-productive. Following IMGT convention, CDR3 was defined as the stretch from the second conserved V-encoded cysteine up to the conserved J-encoded phenylalanine. In an earlier analysis of 587 of the donors, sequences lacking an unambiguous match to a single V gene segment were excluded. In an earlier analysis of 587 of the donors, a V segment was called functional when productive rearrangements were above 56.7%, and segregating when the standard deviation between donors exceeded 5%. A statistical classification framework was built for diagnosing cytomegalovirus status from the catalog of TCR beta chain sequences. A later analysis assigned V and J genes by comparing TCR nucleotide sequences with IMGT/GENE-DB human TR gene sequences. A later analysis assigned CDR3 sequences and most-parsimonious VDJ recombination scenarios with the TCRdist pipeline. In a later analysis, each TCR beta chain was defined by its CDR3 amino acid sequence together with its V-gene family, and reads lacking a unique V-gene family were excluded. As a way to deal with suspected cross-contamination and a sequencing artifact, a later analysis dropped more than 500 nucleotide sequences that were highly shared and had low generation probability. A later analysis calculated a clonal expansion index for each public chain from normalized within-repertoire ranks of inferred template counts. In a later analysis, generation probabilities were computed using a VDJ recombination model fitted to out-of-frame rearrangements, and the results were checked against IGoR. In a later analysis, TCR-TCR, TCR-HLA and TCR-CMV co-occurrence was scored with hypergeometric tests, and a repertoire-size bias correction was applied to TCR pairs. A later analysis estimated false discovery rates by permuting HLA or CMV assignments 20 times. In a later analysis, co-occurring TCRs were grouped using DBSCAN, and TCRdist sequence similarity was added for clustering within HLA-allele-positive subsets. Co-occurrence clustering excluded repertoires with fewer than 30,000 or more than 120,000 public chains, plus five with anomalous nucleotide sharing. The clones in this table, taken by TCRdb from immuneACCESS, are in-frame only. Not every clone is retained; where verified, under half of the shortfall comes from an unresolved V gene, and the cause of the rest is unknown. V, J and clone size are taken as reported in that table, and D and trimming were inferred from the DNA itself. This sample comprises about 85,000 clones, approximately 80% of them detected only once. Of the sample, approximately 23% falls within the top ten clones.

The germline V gene encodes CDR1 SNHLY and CDR2 FYNNEI. The V end loses 2 bases and the J end loses 1 base, and a stretch of 7 bases separates them. The CDR3 spans 14 residues, from the cysteine through the phenylalanine. Only the CDR3 region is kept as DNA, spanning 42 bases read in frame from base 1. Remarks on this clone: There is no known antigen for this receptor. Base qualities are missing; no much larger clone stands one base away.

The cohort consisted of 600 to 750 healthy bone marrow donors. Cohort members were all nominally healthy when sampled, although unrecorded immune exposures were likely present. The donor was CMV seropositive and was included in the group of around 300 seropositive cohort members. A peripheral blood sample was provided by each donor, and peripheral blood mononuclear cells were used for TCR beta sequencing. Genomic DNA extraction from the blood cell samples was performed with the Qiagen DNeasy Blood Extraction Kit. The rearranged chain carries TRBV2 and TRBJ2-3, with the D gene not clear enough to name. Sequences were obtained from PBMCs. The receptor was isolated from a woman between 50 and 59 years old in good health and CMV-seropositive. The CDR3 reads CASSELTRTDTQYF. The DNA reads as follows: TGTGCCAGCAGTGAACTAACTCGCACAGATACGCAGTATTTT.